The 14 T cell receptor beta chains below were found in one sample sequenced in a study of immune evolution from preneoplasia to lung adenocarcinoma. Profiled with immunoSEQ multiplex PCR; TCRdb holds only in-frame clones, not every one. The sample includes fewer than 9,000 clones, approximately 78% of them seen just once. The sample taken for sequencing was FFPE adjacent normal lung tissue. These receptors were collected from a person aged 70 to 85 with lung adenocarcinoma.

This clone was picked up a small number of times. This chain links TRBV6-5 with TRBJ1-1, with D hard to call. Germline-derived CDR1 and CDR2 are MNHEY and SVGAGI. V was shortened by 2 bases and J by 4 bases, with 11 bases between the two germline ends. This CDR3 spans 14 amino acids. The CDR3 protein is CASSYRYGSTEAFF. CDR3 nucleotides: TGTGCCAGCAGTTACCGTTACGGCAGCACTGAAGCTTTCTTT.

The rearrangement joins TRBV18 to TRBJ2-6; 10 bases agree with TRBD1. The germline CDR1 and CDR2 sequences are KGHSH and LQKENI. CDR3 length equals 17 residues. V shed 2 bases and J 1 base; nucleotides not matched to a gene: 2. The CDR3 nucleotides read TGTGCCAGCTCACCAAGACAGGGGGCTTCTGGGGCCAACGTCCTGACTTTC. It is translated as CASSPRQGASGANVLTF.

V gene TRBV18 combines with J gene TRBJ1-1, with D tentatively TRBD1 (5 bases). Trimming pared 3 bases from V and 6 bases from J, leaving 8 bases between. The CDR3 runs to 12 residues. Germline V lookup: CDR1 KGHSH, CDR2 LQKENI. The CDR3 protein is CASSPQGAEAFF. CDR3 DNA: TGTGCCAGCTCACCGCAAGGGGCTGAAGCTTTCTTT.

This clone has only one observation. The rearrangement uses TRBV5-1 and TRBJ2-7, with D tentatively TRBD2 (5 bases). Trimming pared 2 bases from V and 5 bases from J, leaving 14 bases between. The CDR3 length is 14 residues. Germline V CDR1 and CDR2: SGHRS, YFSETQ. DNA of the CDR3: TGCGCCAGCAGCTTCTCGGGGTCACGGGACGAGCAGTACTTC. Translated: CASSFSGSRDEQYF.

V usage is TRBV5-1 and J usage is TRBJ2-2, with a weak D call TRBD1 (6 bases). CDR3 length: 13 residues. The V gene lost 5 bases and the J gene lost 5 bases, with 10 bases spanning the gap. CDR1 and CDR2 from the germline V gene are SGHRS and YFSETQ. The CDR3 DNA is TGCGCCAGCAGACCTGACAGGACCGGGGAGCTGTTTTTT. Translating gives CASRPDRTGELFF.

This clone was counted only a few times. J is TRBJ2-2 and V is TRBV30; the D is unclear. The V gene's germline CDR1 is GTSNPN and CDR2 SVGIG (reference sequence). This CDR3 is built from 11 residues. With 0 bases removed from V and 6 bases from J, the gap between germline ends came to 2 bases. Here the CDR3 DNA reads TGTGCCTGGAGTGTAGCCGGGGAGCTGTTTTTT. Protein: CAWSVAGELFF.

V is TRBV5-6 and J is TRBJ1-2; 7 bases fit TRBD1. The CDR3 contains 14 residues. Germline lookup yields CDR1 SGHDT and CDR2 YYEEEE. The V and J ends lost 2 bases and 7 bases, in that order; junction bases with no gene match: 8. CDR3 bases: TGTGCCAGCAGCTTCACAGGGGTAATCGGTGGCTACACCTTC. Translation gives CASSFTGVIGGYTF.

The V gene is TRBV5-1, the J gene TRBJ2-1; D unresolved. V was shortened by 0 bases and J by 9 bases, with 16 bases between the two germline ends. CDR1 and CDR2 (germline): SGHRS, YFSETQ. CDR3 length: 15 residues. For the CDR3, the DNA is TGCGCCAGCAGCTTGGCGGGCGGAGCCCCCGGTGAGCAGTTCTTC. Translating it yields CASSLAGGAPGEQFF.

The chain links TRBV6-1 to TRBJ2-7; 9 positions agree with TRBD2. The CDR3 contains 15 residues. V gave up 1 base and J gave up 5 bases; unmatched junction bases: 6. The germline V gene has CDR1 MNHNS and CDR2 SASEGT. CDR3 in amino acids: CASSEEGAGGHEQYF. For the CDR3, the DNA is TGTGCCAGCAGTGAAGAAGGAGCGGGAGGACACGAGCAGTACTTC.

V usage is TRBV29-1 and J usage is TRBJ2-2, with TRBD1 identical over 9 bases. After removal of 6 bases from V and 2 bases from J, the junction contained 1 base not matched to a gene. Germline V gives CDR1 SQVTM, CDR2 ANQGSEA. The CDR3 loop spans 13 amino acids. The CDR3 is CSVGQGNTGELFF. The CDR3 DNA reads TGCAGCGTGGGACAGGGTAACACCGGGGAGCTGTTTTTT.

This chain uses TRBV5-4 with TRBJ2-2, with 7 positions matching TRBD2. With 4 bases clipped from V and 4 bases from J, the junction kept 7 bases outside the gene matches. The CDR3 covers 15 residues. Germline assignment: CDR1 SGHNT and CDR2 YYREEE (reference sequence). In DNA, the CDR3 is TGTGCCAGCAGCCGAAGAAGGGAGGGCACCGGGGAGCTGTTTTTT. Encoded protein: CASSRRREGTGELFF.

This clone was seen only once. This chain connects TRBV5-6 to TRBJ2-1, with D maybe TRBD2 (7 bases). This CDR3 region has 15 residues. V was clipped by 0 bases and J by 4 bases, with 11 bases between them. The germline V gene has CDR1 SGHDT and CDR2 YYEEEE. CDR3 DNA: TGTGCCAGCAGCTTGGCGGGGGGCCTTTACAATGAGCAGTTCTTC. Translation gives CASSLAGGLYNEQFF.

This chain connects TRBV25-1 to TRBJ1-2, with a possible D match to TRBD1 (5 bases). V lost 2 bases and J lost 0, with 7 bases in between. The CDR3 consists of 14 residues. In germline, CDR1 is MGHDK, CDR2 SYGVNS. The chain's CDR3 is CASSEQGPNYGYTF. The DNA for the CDR3 is TGTGCCAGCAGTGAACAGGGTCCTAACTATGGCTACACCTTC.

The chain recombines TRBV28 with TRBJ1-2; 11 bases are a match to TRBD1. This CDR3 has 17 residues. The V gene end was trimmed by 4 bases and the J gene end by 4 bases; junction bases not matched to a gene: 11. Looked up from germline, CDR1 is MDHEN and CDR2 is SYDVKM. CDR3 amino acids: CASSSMGQGGNTYGYTF. The DNA for the CDR3 is TGTGCCAGCAGTTCCATGGGACAGGGGGGGAATACCTATGGCTACACCTTC.